This TCR beta chain was found in a study of cytomegalovirus exposure and HLA in healthy donors. The CDR3 contains 14 residues. Per the germline V gene, CDR1 is MNHEY and CDR2 is SVGAGI. The V gene lost 9 bases and the J gene lost 4 bases, with 18 bases spanning the gap. In this sample, this clone turned up once. The PCR had 60 Vbeta and 13 Jbeta primers. The protocol was immunoSEQ multiplex PCR, while the TCRdb copy is restricted to in-frame clones and leaves out a portion. The sample has just under 70,000 clones, roughly 77% seen once; the top ten hold 6.5%. The rearrangement uses TRBV6-5 and TRBJ1-1, with D possibly being TRBD1 (5 bases). Sequenced: PBMCs. The receptor was derived from a human donor in good health. CDR3 region: CASPSPSRGTEAFF. CDR3 nucleotide sequence: TGTGCCAGTCCTTCCCCTTCAAGGGGCACTGAAGCTTTCTTT.